This T cell receptor beta chain was sequenced in a study of blood T cells in healthy people across ages. At the level of the study: Template switching recovered approximately one barcoded beta molecule for every two T cells. Findings and limits, study-wide: Diversity of TCR beta per million T cells declined in a roughly linear way with age. Because sorting was not performed, PBMCs prevented conclusive naive versus antigen-experienced comparison.

A word on this clonotype: Its antigen is still unknown.

This CDR3 comprises 16 residues. The ends lost 5 bases at V and 4 bases at J; junction bases unmatched: 12. Per germline, CDR1 DFQATT and CDR2 SNEGSKA (reference sequence). A second PCR, run for 7 to 11 cycles, used a sample-barcoded 5' primer plus a J-beta primer mix. A template-switch adaptor containing 12 random nucleotides labeled each cDNA molecule. MiXCR, applied by TCRdb to the 5' RACE reads, yields one record per CDR3 protein. This table has 800,000 to 1,000,000 distinct CDR3 sequences, about 48% appearing once. Material for sequencing was blood. The sequence was obtained from a man younger than 45 in good health. The V call is TRBV20-1, the J call TRBJ2-1; 9 nucleotides line up with TRBD1. The CDR3 is CSAPNLRDRAYNEQFF. CDR3 bases: TGCAGTGCTCCGAACCTCCGGGACAGGGCATACAATGAGCAGTTCTTC.